This entry is about one T cell receptor (beta chain). The repertoire was sequenced with immunoSEQ multiplex PCR; TCRdb's copy has only in-frame clones and lacks some. The sample has around 130,000 clones, over 75% seen once. CDR1 is LGHDT and CDR2 is YNNKEL in the germline V gene (reference sequence). V lost 1 base and J lost 7, with 11 bases in between. CDR3 size: 13 residues. The record originates from a study of blood T cell repertoires in COVID-19. This sequence was found in a man aged 40-49 years with active or convalescent COVID-19. The source material was peripheral blood. The chain links TRBV3-1 (or the pseudogene TRBV3-2) to TRBJ2-7; D is ambiguous. The CDR3 loop is CASSQGAGLEQYF. CDR3 bases: TGTGCCAGCAGCCAAGGGGCCGGTTTGGAGCAGTACTTC.